The T cell receptor beta chain under discussion was sequenced for a study of metastatic and nonmetastatic thyroid tumors (TCRdb year 2020). In the study overall: For patients with malignant and with benign thyroid disease, the researchers compared repertoires between peripheral blood samples and tumor or nodule tissue samples. What the work shows at the level of the full study, not this receptor alone: In both blood and tumor samples, malignant tumors were reported to have significantly higher TCR beta diversity than benign nodules.

None of the patients had been given any treatment before thyroid surgery. Patient clinical samples collected from about 2012 to 2019 were retrospectively analysed using T-cell receptor beta sequencing. This clone was observed at least ten times. Its antigen target is currently unknown. No base quality values were provided; no much bigger clone lies one nucleotide off. The protocol used for the library was PCR. The sequencer was an Illumina HiSeq 4000. The TCR beta-chain CDR3 region of each patient was profiled by high-throughput sequencing. The paper's processing steps were these. Drawing on CDR3 differences between clinicopathological groups, the researchers built a classifier meant to tell apart patients with distant-metastatic papillary thyroid cancer. Repertoire diversity was assessed with the Shannon index, and tumor-blood repertoire similarity with the Morisita-Horn index. TCRdb reanalyzed the raw reads on its own, using fastp at Q25 for trimming and MiXCR for clone calling, and kept in-frame beta chains. TCRdb, not the original authors, processed these V and J calls. For this sample the table gives about 30,000 clones, of which about 3.9% were detected only once. The ten largest clones capture around a fifth of the sample.

The sequenced sample consisted of blood. The sequence derives from a female donor with papillary thyroid cancer or a benign thyroid nodule (not recorded which). Some clones in this sample may be carry-over from other donors' samples.

The bases read TGTGCCAGCAGTCGCGGGACAGGCTTACAAGAGACCCAGTACTTC. It translates as CASSRGTGLQETQYF. The rearrangement combines TRBV12-3 or TRBV12-4 with TRBJ2-5; the central 8 bases match TRBD1. Its CDR3 holds 15 amino acids, cysteine through phenylalanine. Solely the CDR3 DNA is kept, with 45 bases framed from the first base. At the junction V is shortened by 5 bases and J by 2 bases; bases outside the gene matches: 7.